The T cell receptor (beta chain) described here comes from a study of regulatory T cells in long-lasting Graves disease. Construction of the TCR beta libraries employed iRepertoire HTBI primers in conjunction with Arm-PCR of CDR3 regions. Via MiXCR, TCRdb re-called the multiplex PCR reads, giving one row per CDR3 protein. The table lists some 370,000 distinct CDR3 sequences, about 11% of them singletons. The CDR3 sequence is 17 residues long. Per germline, CDR1 SNHLY and CDR2 FYNNEI. J gave up 5 bases and V 8 bases, and 18 bases lay outside the gene matches. Time point described: newly diagnosed GD, antithyroid drugs for less than 3 months. Scientists built the TCR library using RNA that was extracted from PBMCs. The same data also went into a second study, on T cells in Graves' hyperthyroidism and ophthalmopathy.

The chain employs TRBV2 and TRBJ2-5; TRBD2 matches 9 bases. This sequence was found in a woman under 30 with Graves disease. The specimen comprised peripheral blood mononuclear cells (PBMCs), sampled at new diagnosis, from a patient treated with antithyroid drugs. DNA for the CDR3: TGTGCCAGCCCCACCACCCATAGCGGGGGCAGGGGGGAGACCCAGTACTTC. Translating it yields CASPTTHSGGRGETQYF.